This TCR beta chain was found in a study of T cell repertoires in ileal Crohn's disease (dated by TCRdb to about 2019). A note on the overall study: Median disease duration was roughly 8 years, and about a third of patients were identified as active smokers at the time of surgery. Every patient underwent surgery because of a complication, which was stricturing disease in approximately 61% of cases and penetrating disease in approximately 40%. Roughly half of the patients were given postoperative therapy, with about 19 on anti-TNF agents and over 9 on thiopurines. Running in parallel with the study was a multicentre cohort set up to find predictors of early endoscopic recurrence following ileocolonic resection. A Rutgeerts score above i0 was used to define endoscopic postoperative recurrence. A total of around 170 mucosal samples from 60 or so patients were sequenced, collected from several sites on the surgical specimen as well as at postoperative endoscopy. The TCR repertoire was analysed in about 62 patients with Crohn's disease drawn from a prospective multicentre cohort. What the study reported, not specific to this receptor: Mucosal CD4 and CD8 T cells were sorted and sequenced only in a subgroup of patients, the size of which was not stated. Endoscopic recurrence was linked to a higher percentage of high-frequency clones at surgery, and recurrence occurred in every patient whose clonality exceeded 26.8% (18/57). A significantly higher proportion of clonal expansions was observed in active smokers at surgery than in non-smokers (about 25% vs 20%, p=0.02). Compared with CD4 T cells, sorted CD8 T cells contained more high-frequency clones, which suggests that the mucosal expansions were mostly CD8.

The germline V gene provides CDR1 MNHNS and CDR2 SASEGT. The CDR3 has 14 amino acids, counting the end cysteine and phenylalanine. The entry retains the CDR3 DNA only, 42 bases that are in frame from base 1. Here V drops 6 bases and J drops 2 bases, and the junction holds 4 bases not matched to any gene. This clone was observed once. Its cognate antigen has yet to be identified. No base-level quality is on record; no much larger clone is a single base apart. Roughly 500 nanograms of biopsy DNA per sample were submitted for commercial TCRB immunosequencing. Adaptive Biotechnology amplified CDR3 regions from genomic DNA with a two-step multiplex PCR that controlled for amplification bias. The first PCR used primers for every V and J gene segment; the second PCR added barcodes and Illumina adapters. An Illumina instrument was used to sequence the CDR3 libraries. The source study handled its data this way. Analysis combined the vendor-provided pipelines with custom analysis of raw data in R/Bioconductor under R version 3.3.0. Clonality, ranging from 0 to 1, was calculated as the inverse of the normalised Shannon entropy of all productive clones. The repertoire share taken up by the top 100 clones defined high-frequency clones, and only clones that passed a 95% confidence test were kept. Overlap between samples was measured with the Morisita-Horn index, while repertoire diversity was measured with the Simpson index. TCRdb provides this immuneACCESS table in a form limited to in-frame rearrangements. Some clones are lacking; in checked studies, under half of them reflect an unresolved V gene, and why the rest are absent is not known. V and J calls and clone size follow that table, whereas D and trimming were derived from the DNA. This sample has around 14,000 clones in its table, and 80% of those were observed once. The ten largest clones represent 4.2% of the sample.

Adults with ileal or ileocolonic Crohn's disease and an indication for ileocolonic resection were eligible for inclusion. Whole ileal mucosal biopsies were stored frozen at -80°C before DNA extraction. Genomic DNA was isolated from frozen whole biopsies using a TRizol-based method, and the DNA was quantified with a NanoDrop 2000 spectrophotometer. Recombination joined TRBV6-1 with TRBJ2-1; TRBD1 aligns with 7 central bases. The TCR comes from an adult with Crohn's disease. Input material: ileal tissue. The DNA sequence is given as TGTGCCAGCAGGACAGGGCAAACCTACAATGAGCAGTTCTTC. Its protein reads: CASRTGQTYNEQFF.